This TCR beta chain was sequenced for a study of T cell responses to AZD1222 COVID-19 vaccine. Sequencing used immunoSEQ multiplex PCR; TCRdb keeps in-frame clones, though not all of them. This sample yields 90,000 to 120,000 clones, of which roughly 85% are seen a single time; approximately 4.8% belongs to the top ten. This TCR derives from an adult who received the AZD1222 COVID-19 vaccine. The input for sequencing was peripheral blood, taken 28 days after the second AZD1222 dose.

The CDR3 DNA is TGCAGTGCTAGTTCGGGATCAAGCTCCTACGAGCAGTACTTC. Its translation is CSASSGSSSYEQYF. The gene calls are TRBV20-1 and TRBJ2-7, with D maybe TRBD2 (5 bases). Looked up from germline, CDR1 is DFQATT and CDR2 is SNEGSKA (reference sequence). The ends were cut back, 3 bases at V and 0 bases at J, with 12 bases in the middle. The CDR3 runs to 14 residues.